The rows below give T cell receptor beta chains drawn from one sample of a study of beta chain features in type 1 diabetes. TCRdb's copy holds only in-frame clones and misses some; the assay was immunoSEQ multiplex PCR. This sample has approximately 100,000 clones, with roughly 28% found just once. Input material: central memory CD4+ T cells from blood. The receptors shown here come from a woman aged 18 to 35 with type 1 diabetes. Each CDR3 is given with its conserved first and last residue. The order of the fields is CDR3 length, clone size, D gene, V gene, J gene, CDR3 protein, CDR3 DNA. D genes are given only for firm matches. Only part of the rows carry a size: once, few, many, or a class if the clone is expanded.

length: 15
size: NA
D: NA
V: TRBV6-1
J: TRBJ1-5
CDR3: CATIRQLYSNQPQHF
DNA: TGTGCCACCATCAGACAGCTATATAGCAATCAGCCCCAGCATTTT

length: 14
size: many
D: TRBD2
V: TRBV14
J: TRBJ2-7
CDR3: CASSGLAGAHEQYF
DNA: TGTGCCAGCAGCGGACTAGCGGGAGCCCACGAGCAGTACTTC

length: 15
size: NA
D: TRBD1
V: TRBV5-1
J: TRBJ2-2
CDR3: CASSLDRGRSGELFF
DNA: TGCGCCAGCAGCCTGGACAGGGGGCGGAGCGGGGAGCTGTTTTTT

length: 16
size: NA
D: NA
V: TRBV7-2
J: TRBJ2-3
CDR3: CASSLNGLTSTDTQYF
DNA: TGTGCCAGCAGCTTAAACGGACTTACAAGCACAGATACGCAGTATTTT

length: 16
size: many
D: NA
V: TRBV29-1
J: TRBJ2-3
CDR3: CSVEGAPGAGTDTQYF
DNA: TGCAGCGTTGAAGGAGCTCCAGGTGCGGGTACAGATACGCAGTATTTT

length: 12
size: few
D: TRBD1
V: TRBV5-1
J: TRBJ2-7
CDR3: CASSFGQGIQYF
DNA: TGCGCCAGCAGCTTCGGACAGGGAATTCAGTACTTC

length: 14
size: few
D: NA
V: TRBV5-1
J: TRBJ1-2
CDR3: CASSFRGSGYGYTF
DNA: TGCGCCAGCAGCTTCAGGGGTTCGGGCTATGGCTACACCTTC

length: 15
size: few
D: NA
V: TRBV2
J: TRBJ2-3
CDR3: CASTGVGEGTDTQYF
DNA: TGTGCCAGCACGGGGGTGGGAGAAGGCACAGATACGCAGTATTTT

length: 12
size: few
D: NA
V: TRBV2
J: TRBJ2-2
CDR3: CASSGTVGELFF
DNA: TGTGCCAGCAGTGGAACAGTCGGGGAGCTGTTTTTT

length: 14
size: few
D: NA
V: TRBV9
J: TRBJ2-1
CDR3: CASSVQTGYNEQFF
DNA: TGTGCCAGCAGCGTACAGACAGGATACAATGAGCAGTTCTTC

length: 14
size: few
D: NA
V: TRBV5-4
J: TRBJ1-1
CDR3: CASSLHVPGTEAFF
DNA: TGTGCCAGCAGCTTGCACGTCCCGGGGACTGAAGCTTTCTTT

length: 15
size: NA
D: NA
V: TRBV4-3
J: TRBJ2-3
CDR3: CASSQDGRWGDTQYF
DNA: TGCGCCAGCAGCCAAGACGGGAGATGGGGGGATACGCAGTATTTT

length: 15
size: few
D: TRBD1
V: TRBV30
J: TRBJ1-4
CDR3: CAWSALRGANEKLFF
DNA: TGTGCCTGGAGTGCCCTCAGGGGGGCGAATGAAAAACTGTTTTTT

length: 15
size: NA
D: NA
V: TRBV18
J: TRBJ2-3
CDR3: CASSPLGLSTDTQYF
DNA: TGTGCCAGCTCACCTCTAGGACTCAGCACAGATACGCAGTATTTT

length: 16
size: few
D: NA
V: TRBV23-1
J: TRBJ2-7
CDR3: CASSQGFVGGCHEQYF
DNA: TGCGCCAGCAGTCAGGGGTTTGTGGGGGGATGCCACGAGCAGTACTTC

length: 18
size: NA
D: TRBD2
V: TRBV15
J: TRBJ2-2
CDR3: CATSRNWASGRLNGELFF
DNA: TGTGCCACCAGCAGAAATTGGGCTAGCGGGAGATTAAACGGGGAGCTGTTTTTT

length: 13
size: few
D: NA
V: TRBV5-5
J: TRBJ1-2
CDR3: CASSLGLKDGYTF
DNA: TGTGCCAGCAGCCTCGGACTAAAGGATGGCTACACCTTC

length: 16
size: NA
D: TRBD1
V: TRBV28
J: TRBJ2-7
CDR3: CASGTGLGFPPYEQYF
DNA: TGTGCCAGCGGGACAGGTTTAGGATTCCCCCCTTACGAGCAGTACTTC

length: 17
size: NA
D: TRBD2
V: TRBV5-1
J: TRBJ2-1
CDR3: CASSLYGLAGNYNEQFF
DNA: TGCGCCAGCAGCTTGTACGGACTAGCGGGAAACTACAATGAGCAGTTCTTC

length: 13
size: NA
D: NA
V: TRBV27
J: TRBJ1-1
CDR3: CASSFRGYTEAFF
DNA: TGTGCCAGCAGTTTTAGGGGGTACACTGAAGCTTTCTTT

length: 14
size: few
D: TRBD1
V: TRBV29-1
J: TRBJ1-1
CDR3: CSVIGQGVNTEAFF
DNA: TGCAGCGTTATCGGACAGGGGGTGAACACTGAAGCTTTCTTT

length: 14
size: few
D: NA
V: TRBV7-2
J: TRBJ1-5
CDR3: CASSLVNPSEPQHF
DNA: TGTGCCAGCAGCTTAGTTAACCCCAGCGAGCCCCAGCATTTT

length: 12
size: NA
D: NA
V: TRBV29-1
J: TRBJ2-5
CDR3: CSVTGLGETQYF
DNA: TGCAGCGTCACAGGGCTTGGGGAGACCCAGTACTTC

length: 13
size: once
D: NA
V: TRBV30
J: TRBJ2-3
CDR3: CAWCLEGADTQYF
DNA: TGTGCCTGGTGTTTGGAGGGAGCAGATACGCAGTATTTT

length: 16
size: few
D: NA
V: TRBV5-6
J: TRBJ2-1
CDR3: CASSLARRTTNNEQFF
DNA: TGTGCCAGCAGCTTGGCCCGTAGGACAACAAACAATGAGCAGTTCTTC

length: 11
size: NA
D: NA
V: TRBV20-1
J: TRBJ2-5
CDR3: CSATGWETQYF
DNA: TGCAGTGCTACAGGGTGGGAGACCCAGTACTTC

length: 14
size: few
D: NA
V: TRBV2
J: TRBJ2-5
CDR3: CASSYTQGQETQYF
DNA: TGTGCCAGCAGTTATACTCAGGGACAAGAGACCCAGTACTTC

length: 15
size: NA
D: TRBD1
V: TRBV30
J: TRBJ1-5
CDR3: CAWSPLDRGIQPQHF
DNA: TGTGCCTGGAGTCCCCTAGACAGGGGGATTCAGCCCCAGCATTTT

length: 13
size: NA
D: NA
V: TRBV15
J: TRBJ2-3
CDR3: CATSMAGTDTQYF
DNA: TGTGCCACCAGCATGGCGGGCACAGATACGCAGTATTTT

length: 15
size: NA
D: TRBD2
V: TRBV18
J: TRBJ2-1
CDR3: CASSPGNIAGNEQFF
DNA: TGTGCCAGCTCCCCCGGGAACATAGCGGGTAATGAGCAGTTCTTC

length: 16
size: NA
D: TRBD1
V: TRBV25-1
J: TRBJ1-4
CDR3: CASSEPGTGVNEKLFF
DNA: TGTGCCAGCAGTGAACCCGGGACAGGGGTTAATGAAAAACTGTTTTTT

length: 17
size: NA
D: TRBD1
V: TRBV19
J: TRBJ2-2
CDR3: CASSMQGALPSTGELFF
DNA: TGTGCCAGTAGTATGCAGGGGGCCCTCCCTTCAACCGGGGAGCTGTTTTTT

length: 14
size: NA
D: NA
V: TRBV28
J: TRBJ2-5
CDR3: CASSLWRDEETQYF
DNA: TGTGCCAGCAGTTTATGGCGGGATGAAGAGACCCAGTACTTC

length: 15
size: few
D: TRBD1
V: TRBV11-3
J: TRBJ2-7
CDR3: CASSPGTGEAYEQYF
DNA: TGTGCCAGCAGTCCCGGGACAGGGGAGGCCTACGAGCAGTACTTC

length: 14
size: NA
D: NA
V: TRBV7-2
J: TRBJ1-1
CDR3: CASSLHRTNTEAFF
DNA: TGTGCCAGCAGCTTACACAGGACGAACACTGAAGCTTTCTTT

length: 17
size: few
D: TRBD2
V: TRBV18
J: TRBJ2-4
CDR3: CASSTFGAGGRENIQYF
DNA: TGTGCCAGCTCGACGTTCGGGGCGGGAGGCCGGGAAAACATTCAGTACTTC